This T cell receptor (beta chain) originates from a study of cytomegalovirus exposure and HLA in healthy donors. Study context: Most genotyped donors, approximately 77% of roughly 400, had Caucasian-associated genetic ancestry.

Germline CDR1 SGHRS, CDR2 YFSETQ. CDR3 length: 15 residues. With 1 base removed from V and 5 bases from J, the gap between germline ends came to 13 bases. Study conclusions and caveats: Cytomegalovirus-associated TCR beta chains were listed, numbering 164. HLA alleles showed associations with 15,000 to 20,000 TCR beta sequences in a later analysis, at a 0.05 false discovery rate.

The PCR contained 60 Vbeta and 13 Jbeta primers. The method was immunoSEQ multiplex PCR; TCRdb's version includes in-frame clones alone and lacks a portion of them. The repertoire consists of more than 150,000 clones, with 80% to 90% occurring once and the leading ten covering roughly 1.2%. For this clone: Its target is not known.

The sequence came from a girl aged 2 to 9 in good health and CMV-seropositive. Sequencing input: PBMCs. The chain couples TRBV5-1 to TRBJ2-1; maybe TRBD2 (6 bases). The CDR3 DNA is TGCGCCAGCAGCTTGACTAGCCCATTACACAATGAGCAGTTCTTC. Its protein is CASSLTSPLHNEQFF.